One and the same sample provided the 26 T cell receptor beta chains below, sequenced in a study of OX40 agonist ivuxolimab in advanced cancers. Method: immunoSEQ multiplex PCR; TCRdb's copy keeps in-frame clones and lacks some. The sample yields some 64,000 clones, roughly nine tenths seen once. Sequencing was performed on CD4+ or CD8+ T cells sorted from blood, taken in a trial of the OX40 agonist ivuxolimab. Every receptor here comes from an adult with an advanced solid tumor such as melanoma, head and neck, liver or kidney cancer.

This sequence joins TRBV28 and TRBJ2-7; a weak D match, TRBD1 (6 bases). The CDR3 extends over 14 amino acids. Trimming stripped 2 bases from V and 3 bases from J, with 11 bases between. The germline CDR1 and CDR2 sequences are MDHEN and SYDVKM. CDR3 sequence: CASSLIGGHYEQYF. Written as DNA, the CDR3 is TGTGCCAGCAGTTTAATAGGGGGACACTACGAGCAGTACTTC.

V gene TRBV5-1 combines with J gene TRBJ2-7, with 14 bases that match TRBD2. The V segment lost 0 bases and the J segment 4 bases; nucleotides outside the gene matches: 3. The CDR3 runs to 16 residues. Per the germline V gene, CDR1 is SGHRS and CDR2 is YFSETQ. The chain's CDR3 is CASSLGLAGGLYEQYF. In DNA form, the CDR3 reads TGCGCCAGCAGCTTGGGACTAGCGGGGGGGCTTTACGAGCAGTACTTC.

This clone was counted a single time. The chain employs TRBV9 and TRBJ2-5; TRBD1 aligns across 8 bases. Germline CDR1 and CDR2: SGDLS and YYNGEE. This CDR3 contains 13 residues. V trimming: 4 bases; J trimming: 3 bases; junction bases outside the gene matches: 2. CDR3: CASSSGGEETQYF. The CDR3 bases are TGTGCCAGCAGCTCAGGGGGCGAAGAGACCCAGTACTTC.

J is TRBJ1-2 and V is TRBV25-1, with a tentative D call TRBD1 (5 bases). Trimming left V 4 bases short and J 6 bases short, with 15 bases between. Germline V gene lookup returns CDR1 MGHDK and CDR2 SYGVNS. This CDR3 has 14 amino acids. CDR3 DNA sequence: TGTGCCAGCAGTGGGCCCTACAGGAGGGATGGCTACACCTTC. Translation: CASSGPYRRDGYTF.

The V call is TRBV28, the J call TRBJ1-6; a possible D gene is TRBD1 (6 bases). CDR3 length equals 14 residues. The ends were cut back, 6 bases at V and 7 bases at J, with 13 bases in the middle. Germline V CDR1 and CDR2: MDHEN, SYDVKM. The CDR3 here is CASSPDRLNSPLHF. Written as DNA, the CDR3 is TGTGCCAGCAGCCCAGACAGGTTGAATTCACCCCTCCACTTT.

With respect to this clone: A junction end diverges from the germline sequence, so it may reflect a read error. The V gene is TRBV10-1, the J gene TRBJ1-1; 10 bases map to TRBD1. The CDR3 runs to 19 residues. The V gene's germline CDR1 is WNHNN and CDR2 SYGVQD (reference sequence). DNA for the CDR3: TGCGCCAGCACCCCGAGGGGGGACAGGGGACGCAGCGTGAATACTGAAGCTTTCTTT. Its translation is CASTPRGDRGRSVNTEAFF.

This clone was seen just once. The chain recombines TRBV28 with TRBJ2-2; 10 bases align to TRBD2. V lost 2 bases and J lost 6; bases outside the gene matches: 3. Germline V gene sequence: CDR1 MDHEN, CDR2 SYDVKM. This CDR3 comprises 15 residues. The CDR3 sequence is CASSLSLAGAGELFF. CDR3 sequence (DNA): TGTGCCAGCAGTTTAAGTCTAGCGGGGGCCGGGGAGCTGTTTTTT. Drawing the rest from reference TRBV28 and TRBJ2-2, the complete variable domain is DVKVTQSSRYLVKRTGEKVFLECVQDMDHENMFWYRQDPGLGLRLIYFSYDVKMKEKGDIPEGYSVSREKKERFSLILESASTNQTSMYLCASSLSLAGAGELFFGEGSRLTVL.

V gene TRBV29-1 combines with J gene TRBJ2-2, with D possibly being TRBD2 (5 bases). The germline gives CDR1 SQVTM, CDR2 ANQGSEA. The CDR3 totals 12 residues. V was clipped by 4 bases and J by 4 bases, with 7 bases between them. CDR3 region: CSVVGLTGELFF. CDR3 nucleotide sequence: TGCAGCGTTGTCGGACTCACCGGGGAGCTGTTTTTT.

This sequence joins TRBV27 and TRBJ1-2; D call uncertain. Trimming removed 3 bases at V and 3 bases at J, with 8 bases between. Germline V gene lookup returns CDR1 MNHEY and CDR2 SMNVEV (reference sequence). CDR3 length: 13 residues. The CDR3 loop reads CASSLTAYYGYTF. The CDR3 coding sequence is TGTGCCAGCAGTTTGACGGCTTACTATGGCTACACCTTC.

This clone was seen just once. The chain employs TRBV6-1 and TRBJ1-1; D remains unclear. CDR1 is MNHNS, CDR2 SASEGT, per germline. The CDR3 contains 12 residues. Between the trimmed V and J ends, which lost 4 bases and 5 bases, there was a span of 8 bases. The CDR3 region is CASSAGRTEAFF. DNA for the CDR3: TGTGCCAGCAGTGCCGGGAGAACTGAAGCTTTCTTT.

The V and J genes are TRBV15 and TRBJ1-2, with a weak D call TRBD1 (5 bases). This CDR3 spans 15 amino acids. The germline gives CDR1 LNHNV, CDR2 YYDKDF (reference sequence). Trimming cost V 0 bases and J 5 bases, with 13 bases left between them. The CDR3 DNA is TGTGCCACCAGCAGAGAAGGGGAACCCGCATATGGCTACACCTTC. Protein: CATSREGEPAYGYTF. The full variable domain, with the rest looked up from reference TRBV15 and TRBJ1-2, is DAMVIQNPRYQVTQFGKPVTLSCSQTLNHNVMYWYQQKSSQAPKLLFHYYDKDFNNEADTPDNFQSRRPNTSFCFLDIRSPGLGDTAMYLCATSREGEPAYGYTFGSGTRLTVV.

The chain recombines TRBV7-9 with TRBJ1-1; no reliable D call. CDR1 and CDR2 (germline): SEHNR, FQNEAQ (reference sequence). Trimming removed 5 bases from V and 4 bases from J, with 17 bases in between. CDR3 length equals 15 residues. CDR3 sequence: CASSKGWGDTTEAFF. For the CDR3, the DNA is TGTGCCAGCAGCAAGGGTTGGGGAGACACCACTGAAGCTTTCTTT.

The chain employs TRBV7-9 and TRBJ2-7, with a weak D call TRBD2 (6 bases). Trimming stripped 4 bases from V and 4 bases from J, with 14 bases between. The CDR3 is 14 residues long. Germline V lookup: CDR1 SEHNR, CDR2 FQNEAQ (reference sequence). DNA for the CDR3: TGTGCCAGCAGCTCCGGGACTCTTCAATACGAGCAGTACTTC. Its protein product is CASSSGTLQYEQYF. Combining the CDR3 with reference TRBV7-9 and TRBJ2-7 gives the whole variable domain DTGVSQNPRHKITKRGQNVTFRCDPISEHNRLYWYRQTLGQGPEFLTYFQNEAQLEKSRLLSDRFSAERPKGSFSTLEIQRTEQGDSAMYLCASSSGTLQYEQYFGPGTRLTVT.

The chain combines TRBV7-8 with TRBJ1-6, with D possibly matching TRBD1 (6 bases). The CDR3 consists of 18 residues. Trimming cost V 1 base and J 0 bases, with 13 bases left between them. Germline V gene lookup returns CDR1 SGHVS and CDR2 FQNEAQ. CDR3 protein: CASSLGAGASSYNSPLHF. The CDR3 region has the DNA TGTGCCAGCAGCTTAGGAGCAGGGGCGAGCTCCTATAATTCACCCCTCCACTTT.

The V gene is TRBV5-6, the J gene TRBJ1-2; D might be TRBD1 (5 bases). Germline V gene data show CDR1 as SGHDT and CDR2 as YYEEEE. V was cut by 0 bases and J by 8 bases, with 14 bases left in between. CDR3 length: 14 residues. CDR3 sequence (DNA): TGTGCCAGCAGCTTGGTTGGACAATCCCGAGGCTACACCTTC. Translation: CASSLVGQSRGYTF.

V gene TRBV7-6 combines with J gene TRBJ1-1; the D is unclear. The germline gives CDR1 SGHVS, CDR2 FNYEAQ. This CDR3 has 13 residues. The V end was cut by 4 bases, the J end by 4 bases, with 10 bases between. The CDR3: CASSSYPGTEAFF. CDR3 in DNA: TGTGCCAGCAGCTCGTACCCGGGCACTGAAGCTTTCTTT.

CDR3 DNA sequence: TGTGCCAGCAGCCCTATCTTCTACAGGGATCGAAGCGAGCAGTACTTC. Protein: CASSPIFYRDRSEQYF. This chain connects TRBV27 to TRBJ2-7; D is perhaps TRBD1 (6 bases). The CDR3 consists of 16 residues. Trimming took 6 bases from V and 6 from J, leaving 24 bases between them. The germline V gene encodes CDR1 MNHEY and CDR2 SMNVEV (reference sequence).

The gene calls are TRBV7-9 and TRBJ1-1; 7 bases align to TRBD1. CDR1 is SEHNR, CDR2 FQNEAQ, per germline (reference sequence). After removal of 4 bases from V and 2 bases from J, the junction contained 7 bases not matched to a gene. This CDR3 spans 15 amino acids. CDR3 loop: CASSSPGTVNTEAFF. CDR3 sequence (DNA): TGTGCCAGCAGCTCGCCCGGGACAGTAAACACTGAAGCTTTCTTT.

The chain couples TRBV11-3 to TRBJ2-7, with D tentatively TRBD1 (6 bases). There are 13 residues in the CDR3. From germline, CDR1 is SGHNT and CDR2 YENEEA. The V and J ends lost 5 bases and 5 bases respectively, with 13 bases between them. The CDR3 loop is CASSTLTGDEQYF. CDR3 DNA sequence: TGTGCCAGCAGCACGTTGACAGGAGACGAGCAGTACTTC.

The genes are TRBV20-1 and TRBJ2-7, with TRBD1 matching over 7 bases. From germline, CDR1 is DFQATT and CDR2 SNEGSKA (reference sequence). The CDR3 runs to 11 residues. Germline trimming cut 5 bases from V and 3 bases from J; bases unmatched to any gene: 1. DNA of the CDR3: TGCAGTGCTGACAGGGACTACGAGCAGTACTTC. This encodes CSADRDYEQYF.

V gene TRBV9 combines with J gene TRBJ2-7; maybe TRBD2 (6 bases). The CDR3 runs to 13 residues. The V gene's germline CDR1 is SGDLS and CDR2 YYNGEE. V lost 0 bases and J lost 6, with 10 bases in between. The CDR3 DNA follows: TGTGCCAGCAGCGTAGGGGGGGTCTCCGAGCAGTACTTC. Its protein is CASSVGGVSEQYF.

The chain has TRBV7-9 and TRBJ1-5; no reliable D call. The germline gives CDR1 SEHNR, CDR2 FQNEAQ (reference sequence). This CDR3 region has 13 residues. Trimming left V 4 bases short and J 8 bases short, with 12 bases between. CDR3 region: CASSSATEEPQHF. CDR3 DNA sequence: TGTGCCAGCAGCTCCGCGACCGAAGAGCCCCAGCATTTT.

The rearrangement joins TRBV6-1 to TRBJ1-1; a weak D match, TRBD1 (5 bases). CDR3 length: 13 residues. The germline gives CDR1 MNHNS, CDR2 SASEGT. Trimming cost V 1 base and J 5 bases, with 8 bases left between them. CDR3 in DNA: TGTGCCAGCAGTGAAGTTGGGGGAACTGAAGCTTTCTTT. It yields the protein CASSEVGGTEAFF.

The chain is built from TRBV13 and TRBJ1-6, with 7 nucleotides matching TRBD1. CDR1 is PRHDT, CDR2 FYEKMQ, per germline (reference sequence). V lost 5 bases to trimming and J lost 9 bases; unmatched junction nucleotides: 7. The CDR3 has 14 amino acids. The CDR3 region has the DNA TGTGCCAGCAGCCGAACAGGGGACGGTTCACCCCTCCACTTT. Translating gives CASSRTGDGSPLHF. Full variable domain (missing parts from reference TRBV13 and TRBJ1-6): AAGVIQSPRHLIKEKRETATLKCYPIPRHDTVYWYQQGPGQDPQFLISFYEKMQSDKGSIPDRFSAQQFSDYHSELNMSSLELGDSALYFCASSRTGDGSPLHFGNGTRLTVT.

V is TRBV27 and J is TRBJ2-7; D is uncertain. The CDR3 covers 13 residues. Trimming left V 7 bases short and J 5 bases short, with 15 bases between. In germline, CDR1 is MNHEY, CDR2 SMNVEV (reference sequence). CDR3 region: CASTSGSVNEQYF. The DNA for the CDR3 is TGTGCCAGCACCTCCGGGTCCGTCAACGAGCAGTACTTC.

DNA for the CDR3: TGTGCCAGCAGCCAGATACAAAACTCCTACGAGCAGTACTTC. Protein product: CASSQIQNSYEQYF. V and J are TRBV7-2 and TRBJ2-7; D ambiguous. The CDR3 contains 14 residues. CDR1 is SGHTA, CDR2 FQGNSA, per germline. Deletions cut 5 bases from V and 0 bases from J, with 11 bases between.